What follows are 22 T cell receptor beta chains derived from one specimen sequenced in a study of CD8 T cells in ankylosing spondylitis. Points from the study as a whole: Among TCR beta sequences, a motif of 7 to 9 highly homologous variants appeared characteristic of ankylosing spondylitis blood.

No antigen is known for these receptors. TCRdb re-analysed the 5' RACE reads in MiXCR, keeping a single row per CDR3 protein. This sample yields approximately 500,000 distinct CDR3 sequences, of which about 13% are seen a single time; approximately 6.3% belongs to the top ten. The specimen sequenced was blood, either unsorted or a sorted T cell fraction (not recorded which). The receptors derive from a male donor with ankylosing spondylitis.

The chain has TRBV29-1 and TRBJ1-1, with unresolved D. This CDR3 region has 15 residues. The germline V gene has CDR1 SQVTM and CDR2 ANQGSEA. Trimming left V 0 bases short and J 10 bases short, with 21 bases between. This CDR3 reads CSVEDPRELRRGAFF. In DNA, the CDR3 is TGCAGCGTTGAAGATCCGAGGGAATTGCGCCGGGGAGCTTTCTTT. Combining the CDR3 with reference TRBV29-1 and TRBJ1-1 gives the whole variable domain SAVISQKPSRDICQRGTSLTIQCQVDSQVTMMFWYRQQPGQSLTLIATANQGSEATYESGFVIDKFPISRPNLTFSTLTVSNMSPEDSSIYLCSVEDPRELRRGAFFGQGTRLTVV.

This clonotype was observed at least ten times. The V and J genes are TRBV20-1 and TRBJ2-1; 8 bases line up with TRBD2. J lost 4 bases, V lost 3 bases, and 14 bases had no gene match. This CDR3 comprises 17 residues. Germline loops: CDR1 DFQATT, CDR2 SNEGSKA (reference sequence). The CDR3 region has the DNA TGCAGTGCTAGCGGGCTGAAGCTAGCGGGCTTTTACAATGAGCAGTTCTTC. Its translation: CSASGLKLAGFYNEQFF.

The gene calls are TRBV5-1 and TRBJ2-5; D possibly matches TRBD1 or TRBD2 (6 bases each). Looked up from germline, CDR1 is SGHRS and CDR2 is YFSETQ. V lost 3 bases and J lost 5, with 23 bases in between. The CDR3 extends over 17 amino acids. This chain's CDR3 is CASSSRGWERVAETQYF. The CDR3 coding sequence is TGCGCCAGCAGCTCCAGGGGTTGGGAGCGGGTGGCGGAGACCCAGTACTTC.

This clonotype was counted a few times. The chain carries TRBV25-1 and TRBJ2-3, with 12 positions matching TRBD1. The CDR3 spans 16 residues. Germline V gene sequence: CDR1 MGHDK, CDR2 SYGVNS. Unmatched junction bases numbered 9, after V lost 8 bases and J lost 3 bases. The CDR3: CASGGRGQGATDTQYF. CDR3 nucleotides: TGTGCCAGCGGGGGGAGGGGACAGGGGGCGACAGATACGCAGTATTTT. The variable domain in full, completed from reference TRBV25-1 and TRBJ2-3, reads EADIYQTPRYLVIGTGKKITLECSQTMGHDKMYWYQQDPGMELHLIHYSYGVNSTEKGDLSSESTVSRIRTEHFPLTLESARPSHTSQYLCASGGRGQGATDTQYFGPGTRLTVL.

This clonotype was seen a few times. The V gene is TRBV6-5, the J gene TRBJ1-2, with a tentative D call TRBD1 (5 bases). CDR1 and CDR2 from the germline V gene are MNHEY and SVGAGI. The CDR3 is 13 amino acids. V shed 0 bases and J shed 8 bases, with 10 bases lying between them. The CDR3 DNA sequence: TGTGCCAGCAGTTACTCGGGGGGAGGCGGCTACACCTTC. Translation gives CASSYSGGGGYTF.

The chain joins TRBV29-1 to TRBJ1-1; D unclear. V shed 7 bases and J shed 2 bases, with 14 bases lying between them. The CDR3 has 13 amino acids. Germline V lookup: CDR1 SQVTM, CDR2 ANQGSEA. The CDR3, as DNA: TGCAGCGCCTGGGCCCCTGGAAACACTGAAGCTTTCTTT. It encodes CSAWAPGNTEAFF.

The chain recombines TRBV15 with TRBJ1-1; D is unclear. Germline V gene sequence: CDR1 LNHNV, CDR2 YYDKDF (reference sequence). V lost 4 bases and J 1 base, leaving 13 bases between the germline ends. The length of the CDR3 is 15 residues. DNA of the CDR3: TGTGCCACCAGCATACGAGGTAGGAAGAACACTGAAGCTTTCTTT. Translating gives CATSIRGRKNTEAFF.

In this sample, this clonotype turned up a few times. The chain combines TRBV12-3 or TRBV12-4 with TRBJ2-1; the match to TRBD2 covers 11 bases. The CDR3 is made up of 17 amino acids. V was clipped by 6 bases and J by 4 bases; unmatched bases: 11. The CDR3: CASSRPSGRTEYNEQFF. CDR3 nucleotides: TGTGCCAGCAGCCGACCTAGCGGGAGGACCGAATACAATGAGCAGTTCTTC.

This rearrangement joins TRBV20-1 to TRBJ2-1; 7 bases are shared with TRBD1. With V trimmed by 5 bases and J by 10 bases, 17 bases remained unmatched. The CDR3 length is 15 residues. CDR1 is DFQATT and CDR2 is SNEGSKA in the germline V gene (reference sequence). The CDR3 reads CSAPIPTGNGVEQFF. The CDR3 nucleotides read TGCAGTGCTCCAATCCCGACAGGGAACGGCGTGGAGCAGTTCTTC.

This clonotype was seen repeatedly, ten times or more. This chain connects TRBV15 to TRBJ1-5; no reliable D call. The CDR3 extends over 15 amino acids. Germline V gene lookup returns CDR1 LNHNV and CDR2 YYDKDF (reference sequence). The V and J ends lost 0 bases and 1 base respectively, with 7 bases between them. This CDR3 reads CATSRDWESNQPQHF. In nucleotides, the CDR3 is TGTGCCACCAGCAGAGATTGGGAAAGCAATCAGCCCCAGCATTTT.

V gene TRBV24-1 combines with J gene TRBJ2-3, with 10 bases identical to TRBD1. The CDR3 consists of 13 residues. Trimming cost V 8 bases and J 6 bases; bases outside gene matches: 4. Germline CDR1 reads KGHDR; CDR2 reads SFDVKD. CDR3 loop: CATKGQGEDTQYF. The CDR3, as DNA: TGTGCCACCAAAGGACAGGGGGAGGATACGCAGTATTTT.

This clonotype was found a few times. This chain links TRBV4-2 with TRBJ1-2; TRBD1 matches at 12 bases. Germline trimming cut 3 bases from V and 3 bases from J; bases unmatched to any gene: 11. In germline, CDR1 is LGHNA, CDR2 YNFKEQ. There are 18 residues in the CDR3. CDR3 sequence reads: CASSHVRDRGRVDYGYTF. The CDR3, as DNA: TGTGCCAGCAGCCATGTCCGGGACAGGGGGCGCGTCGACTATGGCTACACCTTC.

This clonotype has a handful of counts. J is TRBJ2-1 and V is TRBV5-1; a possible D gene is TRBD2 (6 bases). Looked up from germline, CDR1 is SGHRS and CDR2 is YFSETQ. Deletions cut 0 bases from V and 0 bases from J, with 22 bases between. The CDR3 is 20 residues long. For the CDR3, the DNA is TGCGCCAGCAGCTTGGTCCGGGGGAGTTCCCAGATTCCCTCCTACAATGAGCAGTTCTTC. This sequence encodes CASSLVRGSSQIPSYNEQFF.

The J gene is TRBJ2-3, the V gene TRBV11-2; the D gene is possibly TRBD1 (6 bases). From germline, CDR1 is SGHAT and CDR2 FQNNGV. The CDR3 loop spans 15 amino acids. V was pared by 5 bases and J by 8 bases, with 20 bases between. The CDR3 DNA reads as TGTGCCAGCAGCCGAATGGCAGGGGTCGGAGGTACGCAGTATTTT. Translated: CASSRMAGVGGTQYF.

In the case of this clonotype: As the CDR3 is not closed by the conserved phenylalanine or tryptophan, this likely results from a read error. This chain connects TRBV10-3 to TRBJ2-3; D is unresolved. CDR3 length: 12 residues. Trimming removed 11 bases from V and 5 bases from J, with 14 bases in between. Germline CDR1 and CDR2: ENHRY and SYGVKD. In DNA form, the CDR3 reads TGTGCCGTACGAACAGAGGAAGATACGCAGTATTTG. This codes for CAVRTEEDTQYL.

The chain carries TRBV30 and TRBJ2-7; D remains unclear. The CDR3 totals 13 residues. V lost 2 bases to trimming and J lost 0 bases, with 8 bases between them. CDR1 GTSNPN and CDR2 SVGIG come from the germline V gene (reference sequence). The CDR3 is CAWSSGVSYEQYF. The CDR3 nucleotides are TGTGCCTGGAGTTCCGGCGTCTCCTACGAGCAGTACTTC.

In this sample, this clonotype turned up a few times. This chain uses TRBV7-9 with TRBJ2-5, with D perhaps matching TRBD1 (6 bases). Germline CDR1 reads SEHNR; CDR2 reads FQNEAQ (reference sequence). V shed 3 bases and J shed 3 bases, with 14 bases lying between them. CDR3 size: 15 residues. The CDR3 is CASSFPPGHEETQYF. CDR3 nucleotides: TGTGCCAGCAGCTTCCCCCCGGGACACGAAGAGACCCAGTACTTC.

J is TRBJ1-2 and V is TRBV7-2; D is perhaps TRBD1 (5 bases). In germline, CDR1 is SGHTA, CDR2 FQGNSA. With 1 base removed from V and 1 base from J, the gap between germline ends came to 7 bases. CDR3 size: 14 residues. CDR3 amino acids: CASSLGGDNYGYTF. The CDR3 coding sequence is TGTGCCAGCAGCTTAGGAGGGGATAACTATGGCTACACCTTC.

This clonotype was picked up one time. The V call is TRBV2, the J call TRBJ1-5; TRBD1 might be the D (6 bases). V was pared by 7 bases and J by 7 bases, with 20 bases between. CDR3 size: 15 residues. Germline assignment: CDR1 SNHLY and CDR2 FYNNEI. The CDR3 loop reads CASNGGGGAEQPQHF. The DNA for the CDR3 is TGTGCCAGCAACGGAGGAGGGGGGGCGGAGCAGCCCCAGCATTTT.

The J gene is TRBJ1-1, the V gene TRBV25-1; D may be TRBD1 (5 bases). V was shortened by 6 bases and J by 4 bases, with 24 bases between the two germline ends. CDR3 length equals 17 residues. CDR1 and CDR2 from the germline V gene are MGHDK and SYGVNS. The CDR3 loop reads CASSPPGGAFATTEAFF. CDR3 bases: TGTGCCAGCAGCCCACCAGGAGGGGCCTTTGCTACCACTGAAGCTTTCTTT.

This clonotype was seen a few times. The chain joins TRBV6-2 or TRBV6-3 to TRBJ1-1; D remains unclear. The V gene lost 4 bases and the J gene lost 8 bases, with 14 bases spanning the gap. Per the germline V gene, CDR1 is MNHEY and CDR2 is SVGEGT. The CDR3 consists of 13 residues. Here the CDR3 DNA reads TGTGCCAGCAGTTGGATTCCCGATGGGGAAGCTTTCTTT. Translated: CASSWIPDGEAFF.

The chain employs TRBV27 and TRBJ2-2; TRBD2 might be the D (5 bases). The CDR3 covers 18 residues. Germline CDR1 reads MNHEY; CDR2 reads SMNVEV (reference sequence). Trimming pared 3 bases from V and 6 bases from J, leaving 23 bases between. This CDR3 reads CASSFRLLVSARAGELFF. For the CDR3, the DNA is TGTGCCAGCAGTTTCCGATTACTAGTCTCCGCCCGGGCCGGGGAGCTGTTTTTT.